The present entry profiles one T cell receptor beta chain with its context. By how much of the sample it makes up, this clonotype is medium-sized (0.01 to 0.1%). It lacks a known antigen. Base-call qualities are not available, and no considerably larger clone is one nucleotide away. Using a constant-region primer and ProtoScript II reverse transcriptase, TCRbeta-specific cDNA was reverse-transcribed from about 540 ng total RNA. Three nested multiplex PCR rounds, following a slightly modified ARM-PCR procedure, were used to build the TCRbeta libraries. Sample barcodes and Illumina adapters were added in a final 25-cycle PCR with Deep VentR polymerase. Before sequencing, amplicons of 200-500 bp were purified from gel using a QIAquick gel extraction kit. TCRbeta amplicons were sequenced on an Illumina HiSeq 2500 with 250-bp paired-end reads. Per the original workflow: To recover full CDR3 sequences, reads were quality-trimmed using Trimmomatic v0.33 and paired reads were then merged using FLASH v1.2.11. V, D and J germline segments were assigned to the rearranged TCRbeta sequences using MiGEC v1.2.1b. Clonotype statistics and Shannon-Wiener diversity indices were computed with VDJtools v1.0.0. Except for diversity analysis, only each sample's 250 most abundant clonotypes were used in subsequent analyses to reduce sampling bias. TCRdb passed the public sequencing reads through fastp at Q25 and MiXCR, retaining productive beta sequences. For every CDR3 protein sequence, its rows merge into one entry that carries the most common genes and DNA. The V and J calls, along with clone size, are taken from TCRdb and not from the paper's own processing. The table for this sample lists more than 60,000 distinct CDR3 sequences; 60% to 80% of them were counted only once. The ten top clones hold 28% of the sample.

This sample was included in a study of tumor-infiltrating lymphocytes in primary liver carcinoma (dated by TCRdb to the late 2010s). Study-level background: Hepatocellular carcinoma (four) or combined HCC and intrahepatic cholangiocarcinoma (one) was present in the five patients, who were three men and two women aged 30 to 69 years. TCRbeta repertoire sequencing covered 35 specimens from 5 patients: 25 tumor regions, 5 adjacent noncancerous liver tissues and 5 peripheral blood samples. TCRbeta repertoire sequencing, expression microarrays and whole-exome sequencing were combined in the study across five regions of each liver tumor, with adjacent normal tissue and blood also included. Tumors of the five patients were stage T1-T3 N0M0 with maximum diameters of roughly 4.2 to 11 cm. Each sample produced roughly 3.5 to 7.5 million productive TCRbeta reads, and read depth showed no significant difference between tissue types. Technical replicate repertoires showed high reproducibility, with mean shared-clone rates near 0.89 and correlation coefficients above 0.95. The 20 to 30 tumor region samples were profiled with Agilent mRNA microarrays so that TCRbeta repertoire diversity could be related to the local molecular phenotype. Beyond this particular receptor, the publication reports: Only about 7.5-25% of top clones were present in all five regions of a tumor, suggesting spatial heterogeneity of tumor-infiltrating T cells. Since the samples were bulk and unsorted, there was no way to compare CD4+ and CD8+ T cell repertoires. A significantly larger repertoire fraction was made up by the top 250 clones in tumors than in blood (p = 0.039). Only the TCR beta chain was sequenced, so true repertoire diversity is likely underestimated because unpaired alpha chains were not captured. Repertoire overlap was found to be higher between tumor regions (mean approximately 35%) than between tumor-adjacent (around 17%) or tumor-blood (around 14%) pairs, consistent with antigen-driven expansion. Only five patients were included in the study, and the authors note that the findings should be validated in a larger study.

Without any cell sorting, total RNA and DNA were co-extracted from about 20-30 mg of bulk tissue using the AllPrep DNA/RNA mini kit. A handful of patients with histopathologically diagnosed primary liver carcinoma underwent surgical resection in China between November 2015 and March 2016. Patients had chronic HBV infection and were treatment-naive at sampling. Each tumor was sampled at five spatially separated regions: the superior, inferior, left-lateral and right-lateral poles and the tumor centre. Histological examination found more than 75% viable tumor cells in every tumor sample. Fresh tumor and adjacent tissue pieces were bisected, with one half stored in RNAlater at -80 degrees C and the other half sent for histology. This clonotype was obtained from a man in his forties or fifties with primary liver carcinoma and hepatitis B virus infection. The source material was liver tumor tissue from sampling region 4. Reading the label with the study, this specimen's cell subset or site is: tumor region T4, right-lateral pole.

DNA sequence: TGTGCCATCAGCCCAGGGGACGGACAAGAGACCCAGTACTTC. It encodes CAISPGDGQETQYF. The sequence links TRBV10-3 to TRBJ2-5; the D region possibly corresponds to TRBD1 (6 bases align). Measured from the cysteine to the phenylalanine, the CDR3 is 14 residues long. The only DNA kept is the CDR3, 42 bases in frame from the first base. CDR1 and CDR2, looked up from the germline V gene, are ENHRY and SYGVKD. V is cut by 6 bases and J by 2 bases, and the space between the germline ends is 13 bases.